The text below deals with one T cell receptor beta chain. Antigen unknown. The sample originates from a study of esophageal squamous cell carcinoma under preoperative chemotherapy. Findings of the study overall: Peripheral T cells migrating into the tumor appeared to partly supply post-treatment tumor-infiltrating lymphocytes. Tumor-infiltrating lymphocytes showed no significant post-chemotherapy TCR diversity increase, unlike peripheral T cells.

Via MiXCR, TCRdb re-called the PCR reads, giving one row per CDR3 protein. The table has roughly 9,000 distinct CDR3 sequences, under 55% seen once. The germline gives CDR1 MNHNS, CDR2 SASEGT. This CDR3 contains 19 residues. Regarding time point: after preoperative PTX-NDP chemotherapy. Preoperative chemotherapy with paclitaxel-nedaplatin was given to patients before surgery. Sample collection was performed from a patient given preoperative chemotherapy. J is TRBJ2-2 and V is TRBV6-1; D possibly corresponds to TRBD1 (7 bases). The J call could be wrong; TRBJ2-3 is a better fit for the DNA end. The TCR was taken from a human donor with esophageal squamous cell carcinoma. The donor label of this sample is uncertain. Here the CDR3 reads CASSRMGLTGLLGTGAQYF. As DNA, the CDR3 is TGTGCCAGCAGCCGCATGGGACTGACAGGGCTGTTGGGCACAGGGGCGCAGTATTTT.